A single sample gave rise to the 30 T cell receptor beta chains below, sequenced in a study of T cell changes during pregnancy in multiple sclerosis. Data came from immunoSEQ multiplex PCR; TCRdb stores just in-frame clones and leaves some out. The table includes tens of thousands of clones, about nine tenths detected once. This material consisted of peripheral blood, taken in the second trimester of pregnancy. The origin of the receptors is a female donor with multiple sclerosis, enrolled in a pregnancy study.

The chain has TRBV4-1 and TRBJ2-5, with D possibly TRBD2 on 5 matching bases. The CDR3 length is 16 residues. V dropped 2 bases and J dropped 5 bases, with 18 bases sitting between them. The germline CDR1 and CDR2 sequences are MGHRA and YSYEKL. CDR3 sequence (DNA): TGCGCCAGCAGCCAACCCGGAGGAAGGGTCCGGGAGACCCAGTACTTC. It yields the protein CASSQPGGRVRETQYF.

V is TRBV9 and J is TRBJ1-2; D gene ambiguous. V lost 3 bases and J 6 bases, leaving 6 bases between the germline ends. Germline loops: CDR1 SGDLS, CDR2 YYNGEE. The CDR3 spans 11 residues. CDR3: CASSALDGYTF. The DNA of the CDR3 is TGTGCCAGCAGCGCCCTAGATGGCTACACCTTC.

CDR3 bases: TGTGCCACCAGCAGAGGAACTAGCGGGGGGCCCTACGAGCAGTACTTC. Residues: CATSRGTSGGPYEQYF. V usage is TRBV15 and J usage is TRBJ2-7; 12 bases agree with TRBD2. V trimming: 1 base; J trimming: 2 bases; junction bases outside the gene matches: 3. The CDR3 is 16 amino acids. CDR1 LNHNV and CDR2 YYDKDF come from the germline V gene (reference sequence).

This chain links TRBV2 with TRBJ2-1; TRBD2 matches 12 bases. CDR1 SNHLY and CDR2 FYNNEI come from the germline V gene. Losses at the gene ends were 0 bases for V and 4 bases for J; bases not matched to a gene: 4. The CDR3 is 17 amino acids. In nucleotides, the CDR3 is TGTGCCAGCAGTGAAGCGGGGGGACTAGCGGGTTACAATGAGCAGTTCTTC. Protein sequence: CASSEAGGLAGYNEQFF.

The chain carries TRBV28 and TRBJ1-1; D is possibly TRBD1 (6 bases). Germline loops: CDR1 MDHEN, CDR2 SYDVKM. This CDR3 spans 14 amino acids. V lost 5 bases to trimming and J lost 1 base, with 11 bases between them. CDR3 amino acids: CASSTGQKNTEAFF. CDR3 nucleotides: TGTGCCAGCAGTACTGGACAGAAGAACACTGAAGCTTTCTTT. The full variable domain, rest sourced from reference TRBV28 and TRBJ1-1, is DVKVTQSSRYLVKRTGEKVFLECVQDMDHENMFWYRQDPGLGLRLIYFSYDVKMKEKGDIPEGYSVSREKKERFSLILESASTNQTSMYLCASSTGQKNTEAFFGQGTRLTVV.

The V call is TRBV5-4, the J call TRBJ2-1; 11 bases agree with TRBD2. CDR3 length: 16 residues. V dropped 4 bases and J dropped 7; count of bases not matched to a gene: 10. Germline CDR1 SGHNT, CDR2 YYREEE (reference sequence). CDR3 region: CASSHDSGGAFNEQFF. In DNA, the CDR3 is TGTGCCAGCAGCCACGATAGCGGGGGGGCGTTTAATGAGCAGTTCTTC.

The V and J genes are TRBV28 and TRBJ2-3; D ambiguous. The V end lost 3 bases, the J end lost 1 base, and 14 bases lay between the germline ends. This CDR3 spans 16 amino acids. The germline V gene has CDR1 MDHEN and CDR2 SYDVKM. The CDR3 coding sequence is TGTGCCAGCAGTTTTTCAGCGCTCATAGGCACAGATACGCAGTATTTT. Translated, it gives CASSFSALIGTDTQYF.

This clone was counted once. The chain combines TRBV11-3 with TRBJ2-5; TRBD2 agrees at 10 bases. The CDR3 covers 15 residues. J was trimmed by 1 base and V by 2 bases; bases with no gene match: 1. In germline, CDR1 is SGHNT, CDR2 YENEEA. The CDR3 DNA reads TGTGCCAGCAGCTTACTAGCGGGGGTCCAAGAGACCCAGTACTTC. It translates to CASSLLAGVQETQYF.

The J gene is TRBJ2-5, the V gene TRBV29-1; D ambiguous. CDR1 SQVTM and CDR2 ANQGSEA come from the germline V gene. V dropped 3 bases and J dropped 5 bases, with 13 bases sitting between them. The CDR3 has 13 amino acids. CDR3 in amino acids: CSVDLEIRETQYF. For the CDR3, the DNA is TGCAGCGTTGATTTAGAGATTCGGGAGACCCAGTACTTC. The full variable domain, its missing parts supplied by reference TRBV29-1 and TRBJ2-5, is SAVISQKPSRDICQRGTSLTIQCQVDSQVTMMFWYRQQPGQSLTLIATANQGSEATYESGFVIDKFPISRPNLTFSTLTVSNMSPEDSSIYLCSVDLEIRETQYFGPGTRLLVL.

This chain links TRBV29-1 with TRBJ2-7; no firm D call. Germline CDR1 and CDR2: SQVTM and ANQGSEA. V gave up 1 base and J gave up 5 bases, with 12 bases separating them. This CDR3 is built from 13 residues. This CDR3 reads CSVEVPIDNEQYF. In DNA, the CDR3 is TGCAGCGTTGAAGTTCCCATTGACAACGAGCAGTACTTC.

This clone was seen a few times. This chain connects TRBV27 to TRBJ2-3; 15 nucleotides line up with TRBD2. Germline V gene lookup returns CDR1 MNHEY and CDR2 SMNVEV (reference sequence). The CDR3 is 16 residues long. V lost 4 bases to trimming and J lost 5 bases; unmatched junction nucleotides: 4. The CDR3 loop is CASSSGTSGGIDTQYF. The DNA for the CDR3 is TGTGCCAGCAGTTCAGGGACTAGCGGGGGGATAGATACGCAGTATTTT.

In its sample, this clone was seen a few times. CDR3 region: CASSLQGAGYGYTF. CDR3 bases: TGTGCCAGCAGTTTACAGGGGGCTGGCTATGGCTACACCTTC. The V gene is TRBV27, the J gene TRBJ1-2; 8 bases are a match to TRBD1. This CDR3 region has 14 residues. V shed 2 bases, J shed 4 bases, and the junction held 3 bases outside the gene matches. Germline loops: CDR1 MNHEY, CDR2 SMNVEV (reference sequence).

This chain uses TRBV19 with TRBJ2-1; 8 nucleotides match TRBD2. The germline CDR1 and CDR2 sequences are LNHDA and SQIVND (reference sequence). With V trimmed by 3 bases and J by 3 bases, 10 bases remained unmatched. This CDR3 spans 17 amino acids. The CDR3 loop reads CASSIQSPLAVYNEQFF. The CDR3 DNA reads TGTGCCAGTAGTATTCAATCCCCACTAGCGGTCTACAATGAGCAGTTCTTC.

J is TRBJ2-1 and V is TRBV6-5, with D possibly being TRBD1 (6 bases). Germline loops: CDR1 MNHEY, CDR2 SVGAGI. This CDR3 spans 15 amino acids. The V end was cut by 4 bases, the J end by 1 base, with 11 bases between. CDR3 sequence reads: CASSWGTRSYNEQFF. DNA of the CDR3: TGTGCCAGCAGTTGGGGGACACGTTCCTACAATGAGCAGTTCTTC.

The chain joins TRBV18 to TRBJ1-5; no reliable D call. Germline assignment: CDR1 KGHSH and CDR2 LQKENI. Deletions cut 5 bases from V and 5 bases from J, with 13 bases between. The CDR3 is made up of 14 amino acids. CDR3 sequence: CASSNGLGDQPQHF. The DNA for the CDR3 is TGTGCCAGCTCAAACGGTTTGGGCGATCAGCCCCAGCATTTT.

V gene TRBV30 combines with J gene TRBJ1-1; maybe TRBD1 (5 bases). This CDR3 contains 12 residues. V was cut by 6 bases and J by 4 bases, with 12 bases left in between. Germline V gene sequence: CDR1 GTSNPN, CDR2 SVGIG (reference sequence). The CDR3 spells CACLRTSTEAFF. The CDR3 nucleotides are TGTGCCTGCCTGAGGACAAGCACTGAAGCTTTCTTT. Full variable domain (rest looked up from reference TRBV30 and TRBJ1-1): SQTIHQWPATLVQPVGSPLSLECTVEGTSNPNLYWYRQAAGRGLQLLFYSVGIGQISSEVPQNLSASRPQDRQFILSSKKLLLSDSGFYLCACLRTSTEAFFGQGTRLTVV.

The gene calls are TRBV5-6 and TRBJ2-7, with 14 bases that match TRBD2. CDR3 length: 18 amino acids. Unmatched junction bases numbered 12, after V lost 3 bases and J lost 4 bases. Germline V lookup: CDR1 SGHDT, CDR2 YYEEEE. CDR3: CASSSRGLAGVGSYEQYF. The CDR3 DNA follows: TGTGCCAGCAGCTCTAGGGGACTAGCGGGAGTCGGGTCTTACGAGCAGTACTTC.

The genes are TRBV5-1 and TRBJ2-7, with 7 bases matching TRBD1. V was pared by 4 bases and J by 0 bases, with 7 bases of the junction left unmatched. Germline V lookup: CDR1 SGHRS, CDR2 YFSETQ. The CDR3 has 15 residues. This CDR3 is CASSPRQGTSYEQYF. The CDR3 coding sequence is TGCGCCAGCAGCCCCAGACAGGGCACCTCCTACGAGCAGTACTTC.

The chain couples TRBV10-3 to TRBJ1-4, with D unclear. The CDR3 extends over 15 amino acids. Trimming stripped 0 bases from V and 5 bases from J, with 10 bases between. Germline CDR1 ENHRY, CDR2 SYGVKD. As DNA, the CDR3 is TGTGCCATCAGTGAGTCGAGAGGCTTAAATGAAAAACTGTTTTTT. Its translation: CAISESRGLNEKLFF.

V usage is TRBV27 and J usage is TRBJ2-3, with D possibly being TRBD2 (6 bases). The CDR3 extends over 15 amino acids. V was cut by 3 bases and J by 2 bases, with 12 bases left in between. The germline V gene has CDR1 MNHEY and CDR2 SMNVEV (reference sequence). CDR3 loop: CASSFGGLLTDTQYF. In nucleotides, the CDR3 is TGTGCCAGCAGTTTCGGGGGACTCCTCACAGATACGCAGTATTTT.

V is TRBV7-9 and J is TRBJ1-2; D is ambiguous. Looked up from germline, CDR1 is SEHNR and CDR2 is FQNEAQ (reference sequence). The CDR3 is made up of 14 amino acids. Trimming cost V 3 bases and J 2 bases, with 10 bases left between them. This CDR3 is CASSLVLGNYGYTF. The DNA of the CDR3 is TGTGCCAGCAGCTTGGTTCTGGGCAACTATGGCTACACCTTC.

The chain recombines TRBV7-2 with TRBJ1-1; no definite D call. Trimming cost V 1 base and J 6 bases, with 9 bases left between them. This CDR3 has 13 amino acids. Germline V gives CDR1 SGHTA, CDR2 FQGNSA. The CDR3 DNA is TGTGCCAGCAGCTTAGGCAGGTGGGCTGAAGCTTTCTTT. Protein: CASSLGRWAEAFF.

The CDR3 protein is CASVAPVSYNEQFF. CDR3 nucleotide sequence: TGTGCCAGCGTAGCGCCCGTCTCCTACAATGAGCAGTTCTTC. This sequence joins TRBV2 and TRBJ2-1, with D possibly being TRBD2 (5 bases). There are 14 residues in the CDR3. Between the trimmed V and J ends, which lost 8 bases and 0 bases, there was a span of 11 bases. Per the germline V gene, CDR1 is SNHLY and CDR2 is FYNNEI.

The chain couples TRBV15 to TRBJ1-5; the D gene is possibly TRBD1 (5 bases). This CDR3 is 13 amino acids long. Trimming removed 3 bases from V and 5 bases from J, with 8 bases in between. Germline assignment: CDR1 LNHNV and CDR2 YYDKDF (reference sequence). The chain's CDR3 is CATSRTEYQPQHF. The CDR3 nucleotides read TGTGCCACCAGCAGGACAGAGTATCAGCCCCAGCATTTT. Full variable domain (outside the CDR3, taken from reference TRBV15 and TRBJ1-5): DAMVIQNPRYQVTQFGKPVTLSCSQTLNHNVMYWYQQKSSQAPKLLFHYYDKDFNNEADTPDNFQSRRPNTSFCFLDIRSPGLGDTAMYLCATSRTEYQPQHFGDGTRLSIL.

The chain joins TRBV11-3 to TRBJ2-5; TRBD2 aligns across 15 bases. Germline CDR1 is SGHNT and CDR2 is YENEEA. The CDR3 length is 15 residues. V was clipped by 5 bases and J by 5 bases; unmatched bases: 3. CDR3 sequence reads: CASSGLAGGPETQYF. The DNA for the CDR3 is TGTGCCAGCAGCGGACTAGCGGGGGGGCCCGAGACCCAGTACTTC. The full variable domain, completed using reference TRBV11-3 and TRBJ2-5, is EAGVVQSPRYKIIEKKQPVAFWCNPISGHNTLYWYLQNLGQGPELLIRYENEEAVDDSQLPKDRFSAERLKGVDSTLKIQPAELGDSAVYLCASSGLAGGPETQYFGPGTRLLVL.

J is TRBJ1-6 and V is TRBV5-1; D is uncertain. Germline assignment: CDR1 SGHRS and CDR2 YFSETQ. V was shortened by 0 bases and J by 1 base, with 11 bases between the two germline ends. This CDR3 spans 17 amino acids. CDR3 protein: CASSLGQITSYNSPLHF. CDR3 DNA sequence: TGCGCCAGCAGCTTGGGTCAGATTACGTCCTATAATTCACCCCTCCACTTT.

The rearrangement uses TRBV19 and TRBJ1-1, with a tentative D call TRBD1 (5 bases). This CDR3 region has 14 residues. The germline V gene encodes CDR1 LNHDA and CDR2 SQIVND (reference sequence). The V end was cut by 4 bases, the J end by 4 bases, with 13 bases between. CDR3 nucleotides: TGTGCCAGTAGTAGGGGGGTGACGATCACTGAAGCTTTCTTT. The encoded protein is CASSRGVTITEAFF.

The chain carries TRBV11-3 and TRBJ1-1; D is undetermined. The CDR3 sequence is 15 residues long. Deletions cut 7 bases from V and 1 base from J, with 16 bases between. Germline CDR1 is SGHNT and CDR2 is YENEEA. The CDR3 loop is CASKSGRARNTEAFF. Written as DNA, the CDR3 is TGTGCCAGCAAATCGGGGAGGGCACGGAACACTGAAGCTTTCTTT.

The chain uses TRBV15 and TRBJ2-3, with 8 bases that match TRBD2. The germline V gene encodes CDR1 LNHNV and CDR2 YYDKDF (reference sequence). The CDR3 is made up of 16 amino acids. V gave up 0 bases and J gave up 4 bases; unmatched junction bases: 6. Here the CDR3 reads CATSRDWSGSSDTQYF. The CDR3 DNA reads as TGTGCCACCAGCAGAGATTGGAGCGGGAGCTCAGATACGCAGTATTTT.

V is TRBV7-2 and J is TRBJ2-1, with 7 bases matching TRBD2. Germline lookup yields CDR1 SGHTA and CDR2 FQGNSA. Trimming cost V 1 base and J 12 bases; bases outside gene matches: 12. The CDR3 has 15 residues. CDR3: CASSLGRGLVLRQFF. CDR3 DNA: TGTGCCAGCAGCTTAGGGAGAGGACTAGTACTTCGGCAGTTCTTC.